Sequencing of this TCR beta chain was carried out in a study of T cell responses to AZD1222 COVID-19 vaccine. Study outcomes and limitations: Donors skewed white British and female; clonal diversity was possibly underestimated.

Analysis merged second doses at about 4 or about 12 weeks. This clone occurred once. Its antigen is undetermined. Method: immunoSEQ multiplex PCR; TCRdb's copy keeps in-frame clones and lacks some. This table holds around 85,000 clones, 90% found once. Source: peripheral blood, taken 28 days after the second AZD1222 dose. The clonotype was recovered from an adult who received the AZD1222 COVID-19 vaccine.

The CDR3 DNA sequence: TGTGCCAGCAGCACCTATACCGGGACAGCGAACTATGGCTACACCTTC. Translated, it gives CASSTYTGTANYGYTF. V and J are TRBV11-2 and TRBJ1-2; 7 bases map to TRBD1. CDR1 and CDR2 (germline): SGHAT, FQNNGV. The CDR3 consists of 16 residues. The ends lost 5 bases at V and 2 bases at J; junction bases unmatched: 11.